This T cell receptor beta chain derives from a study of blood T cell repertoires in COVID-19. There are 17 residues in the CDR3. V trimming: 3 bases; J trimming: 4 bases; junction bases outside the gene matches: 12. Looked up from germline, CDR1 is LNHDA and CDR2 is SQIVND (reference sequence). Only in-frame clones appear in the TCRdb table, and some are missing; sequencing was by immunoSEQ multiplex PCR. The sample holds over 150,000 clones; over 80% are singletons and the top ten take over 6%. Sequencing input: peripheral blood. The chain has TRBV19 and TRBJ2-7; 10 bases are shared with TRBD1. The clonotype was recovered from a woman aged 65 to 85 with COVID-19, enrolled during active disease. The CDR3 sequence: CASSMEYGTGVWYEQYF. The CDR3 nucleotides are TGTGCCAGTAGTATGGAGTACGGGACAGGGGTCTGGTACGAGCAGTACTTC.